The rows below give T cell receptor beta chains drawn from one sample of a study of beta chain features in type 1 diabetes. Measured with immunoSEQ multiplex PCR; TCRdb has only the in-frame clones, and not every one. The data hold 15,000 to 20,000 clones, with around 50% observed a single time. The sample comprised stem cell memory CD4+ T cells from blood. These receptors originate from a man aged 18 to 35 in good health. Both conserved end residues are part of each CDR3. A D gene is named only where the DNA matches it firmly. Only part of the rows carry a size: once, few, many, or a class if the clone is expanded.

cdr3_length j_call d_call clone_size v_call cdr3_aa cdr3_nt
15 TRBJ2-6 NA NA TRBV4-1 CASSPLPSGANVLTF TGCGCCAGCAGCCCTCTACCATCTGGGGCCAACGTCCTGACTTTC
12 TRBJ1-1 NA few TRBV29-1 CSAWTAATEAFF TGCAGCGCCTGGACAGCTGCGACTGAAGCTTTCTTT
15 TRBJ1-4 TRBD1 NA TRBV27 CASSTYRGRNEKLFF TGTGCCAGCAGTACCTACAGGGGGAGGAATGAAAAACTGTTTTTT
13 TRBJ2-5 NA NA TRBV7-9 CASSRQPQETQYF TGTGCCAGCAGCCGACAGCCCCAAGAGACCCAGTACTTC
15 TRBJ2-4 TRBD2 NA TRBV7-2 CASSSLAGGPSIQYF TGTGCCAGCAGCTCGTTAGCGGGAGGGCCAAGCATTCAGTACTTC
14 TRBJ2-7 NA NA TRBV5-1 CASSLARGTSEQYF TGCGCCAGCAGCTTGGCCCGGGGGACGAGCGAGCAGTACTTC
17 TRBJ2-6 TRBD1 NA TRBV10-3 CAIRPGTALSGANVLTF TGTGCCATCAGACCCGGGACAGCCCTCTCTGGGGCCAACGTCCTGACTTTC
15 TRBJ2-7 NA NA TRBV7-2 CASSLALGRGMEQYF TGTGCCAGCAGCTTAGCCCTCGGCAGAGGAATGGAGCAGTACTTC
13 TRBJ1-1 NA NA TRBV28 CASRTGGVTEAFF TGTGCCAGCAGGACTGGGGGGGTCACTGAAGCTTTCTTT
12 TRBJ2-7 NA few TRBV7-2 CASSQQSYEQYF TGTGCCAGCAGCCAACAGAGCTACGAGCAGTACTTC
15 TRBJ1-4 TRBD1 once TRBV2 CASRPLGQPNEKLFF TGTGCCAGCAGGCCACTGGGACAGCCTAATGAAAAACTGTTTTTT
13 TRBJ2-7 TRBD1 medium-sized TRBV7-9 CASSQQGPYEQYF TGTGCCAGCAGCCAACAGGGGCCCTACGAGCAGTACTTC
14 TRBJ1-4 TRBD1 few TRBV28 CASSPGGEYEKLFF TGTGCCAGCAGCCCAGGGGGCGAATATGAAAAACTGTTTTTT
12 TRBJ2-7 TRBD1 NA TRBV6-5 CASRRQGYEQYF TGTGCCAGCAGGAGACAGGGGTACGAGCAGTACTTC
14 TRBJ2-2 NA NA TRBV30 CAWSQGSITGELFF TGTGCCTGGAGTCAGGGGTCGATAACCGGGGAGCTGTTTTTT
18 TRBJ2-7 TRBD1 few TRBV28 CASSFQGTGYGKGYEQYF TGTGCCAGCAGTTTTCAAGGGACAGGGTATGGTAAAGGCTACGAGCAGTACTTC
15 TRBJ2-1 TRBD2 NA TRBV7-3 CASSPGLAGVHEQFF TGTGCCAGCAGCCCGGGACTAGCGGGAGTCCATGAGCAGTTCTTC
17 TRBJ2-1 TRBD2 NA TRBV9 CASSVGLAGSLNNEQFF TGTGCCAGCAGCGTAGGGCTAGCGGGATCTTTAAACAATGAGCAGTTCTTC
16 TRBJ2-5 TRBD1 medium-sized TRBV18 CASSLQQGTNQETQYF TGTGCCAGCTCACTCCAACAGGGGACCAACCAAGAGACCCAGTACTTC
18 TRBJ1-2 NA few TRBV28 CASSLPDSAFWFGDGYTF TGTGCCAGCAGTTTACCGGACAGTGCGTTCTGGTTTGGCGATGGCTACACCTTC
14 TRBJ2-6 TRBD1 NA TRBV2 CASLQGSGANVLTF TGTGCCAGTCTACAGGGGTCCGGGGCCAACGTCCTGACTTTC
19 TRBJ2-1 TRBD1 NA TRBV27 CASNNRDRGLGGRIREQFF TGTGCCAGCAACAACCGGGACAGGGGGCTGGGCGGGAGAATTCGTGAGCAGTTCTTC
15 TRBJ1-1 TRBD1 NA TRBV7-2 CASSLASGGHTEAFF TGTGCCAGCAGCTTAGCCTCAGGGGGGCACACTGAAGCTTTCTTT
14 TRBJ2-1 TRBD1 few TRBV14 CASSHGQGTNEQFF TGTGCCAGCAGCCACGGACAGGGGACCAATGAGCAGTTCTTC
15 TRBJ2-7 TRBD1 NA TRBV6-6 CASSYSLGQGAKQYF TGTGCCAGCAGTTACTCCCTGGGACAGGGGGCAAAGCAGTACTTC
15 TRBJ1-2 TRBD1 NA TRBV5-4 CASSWDRDPNYGYTF TGTGCCAGCAGCTGGGACAGGGATCCTAACTATGGCTACACCTTC
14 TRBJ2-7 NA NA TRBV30 CAWTGGNTYYEQYF TGTGCCTGGACCGGAGGGAACACCTACTACGAGCAGTACTTC
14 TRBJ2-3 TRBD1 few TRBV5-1 CASSPDRGGDTQYF TGCGCCAGCAGCCCGGACAGGGGGGGAGATACGCAGTATTTT
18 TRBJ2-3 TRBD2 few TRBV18 CASSPVTSGGSTSDTQYF TGTGCCAGCTCACCCGTGACTAGCGGGGGCTCCACCTCAGATACGCAGTATTTT
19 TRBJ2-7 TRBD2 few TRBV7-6 CASSLGKILAGDSSYEQYF TGTGCCAGCAGCTTAGGGAAGATACTAGCGGGAGATAGCTCCTACGAGCAGTACTTC
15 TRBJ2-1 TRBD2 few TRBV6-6 CASSWPERESHEQFF TGTGCCAGCAGTTGGCCGGAGCGGGAGAGCCATGAGCAGTTCTTC
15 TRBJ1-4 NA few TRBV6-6 CASSYSRDIVEKLFF TGTGCCAGCAGTTACTCACGGGACATCGTTGAAAAACTGTTTTTT
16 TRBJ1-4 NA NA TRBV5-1 CASSLLPQGSNEKLFF TGCGCCAGCAGCTTGCTCCCGCAGGGTTCTAATGAAAAACTGTTTTTT
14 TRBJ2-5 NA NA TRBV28 CASSSPLRRETQYF TGTGCCAGCAGTTCCCCGCTTAGGCGGGAGACCCAGTACTTC
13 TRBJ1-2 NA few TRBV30 CAWGANPGYGYTF TGTGCCTGGGGGGCAAACCCCGGCTATGGCTACACCTTC
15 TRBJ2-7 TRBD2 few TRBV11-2 CASSFLGRNSYEQYF TGTGCCAGCAGCTTCCTCGGGAGGAACTCCTACGAGCAGTACTTC
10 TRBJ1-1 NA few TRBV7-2 CASSSMTVVF TGTGCCAGCAGCTCGATGACAGTGGTCTTT
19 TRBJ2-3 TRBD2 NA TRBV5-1 CASSLVGLAGGLAGDTQYF TGCGCCAGCAGCTTGGTCGGACTAGCGGGAGGCCTAGCAGGAGATACGCAGTATTTT
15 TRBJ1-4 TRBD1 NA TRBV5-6 CASNTPGQGHEKLFF TGTGCCAGCAATACACCGGGACAGGGTCACGAAAAGCTGTTTTTT
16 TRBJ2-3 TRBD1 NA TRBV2 CASSELRTGAVDTQYF TGTGCCAGCAGTGAACTCCGGACAGGGGCAGTAGATACGCAGTATTTT
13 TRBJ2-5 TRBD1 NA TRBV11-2 CASSSDRKETQYF TGTGCCAGCAGTTCGGACAGGAAAGAGACCCAGTACTTC
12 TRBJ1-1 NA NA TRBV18 CASSPITGEAFF TGTGCCAGCTCACCCATAACAGGGGAAGCTTTCTTT
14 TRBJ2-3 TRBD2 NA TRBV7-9 CASMTGGVTDTQYF TGTGCCAGCATGACGGGAGGTGTAACAGATACGCAGTATTTT
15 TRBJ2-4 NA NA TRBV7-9 CASTLGFGTQNIQYF TGTGCCAGCACCTTGGGTTTTGGGACTCAAAACATTCAGTACTTC